This record looks at one T cell receptor beta chain sequence and its context. TCRdb's copy holds only in-frame clones and misses some; the assay was immunoSEQ multiplex PCR. The table records over 200,000 clones, 87% of them present only once. The data belong to a study of blood T cell repertoires in COVID-19. Study summary: Specimens from acute and convalescent COVID-19 originated in the United States, Italy and Spain. PBMCs, B-cell-depleted T cells, or T cells provided the cDNA or gDNA that made up the material.

Germline V gene sequence: CDR1 SGHDN, CDR2 FVKESK. The V end was cut by 1 base, the J end by 4 bases, with 15 bases between. The CDR3 totals 16 residues. The chain joins TRBV14 to TRBJ2-3, with D perhaps TRBD1 (6 bases). This clonotype originated in a man aged 55-75 years who had recovered from COVID-19. Sequencing was done on a sample of peripheral blood. In DNA form, the CDR3 reads TGTGCCAGCAGCCAAGGGCGGACAGCCCTGTCAGATACGCAGTATTTT. Translating gives CASSQGRTALSDTQYF.